These 28 T cell receptor beta chains were all obtained from the same sample, sequenced in a study of regulatory T cells in long-lasting Graves disease. Relying on iRepertoire HTBI primers and Arm-PCR of CDR3 regions, the team built TCR beta libraries. TCRdb recomputed calls from the multiplex PCR reads with MiXCR, one row per CDR3 protein. The sample consists of about 370,000 distinct CDR3 sequences, roughly a sixth of them appearing once. As for time point: newly diagnosed GD, antithyroid drugs for less than 3 months. The authors made the TCR library using RNA they extracted from PBMCs. The source material was peripheral blood mononuclear cells (PBMCs), sampled at new diagnosis, from a patient treated with antithyroid drugs. All receptors come from a female donor with Graves disease.

This sequence joins TRBV5-6 and TRBJ2-5, with TRBD2 matching 10 bases. CDR1 and CDR2 (germline): SGHDT, YYEEEE. The V segment lost 3 bases and the J segment 3 bases; nucleotides outside the gene matches: 11. This CDR3 region has 17 residues. CDR3 in DNA: TGTGCCAGCAGCTCCGACGGGACCGGGACTAGCGAAGAGACCCAGTACTTC. Residues: CASSSDGTGTSEETQYF.

This clonotype has only a few counts. The chain has TRBV4-1 and TRBJ1-5, with no clear D. This CDR3 is built from 18 residues. The V and J ends lost 4 bases and 0 bases respectively, with 19 bases between them. The V gene's germline CDR1 is MGHRA and CDR2 YSYEKL. The chain's CDR3 is CASSRRQVDVASNQPQHF. In DNA form, the CDR3 reads TGCGCCAGCAGCCGAAGGCAGGTCGACGTTGCTAGCAATCAGCCCCAGCATTTT.

This clonotype was seen a few times. The chain couples TRBV4-1 to TRBJ2-3; possibly TRBD1 or TRBD2 for D (5 bases each). This CDR3 has 14 amino acids. Germline CDR1 MGHRA, CDR2 YSYEKL. Trimming cost V 0 bases and J 6 bases, with 10 bases left between them. CDR3 nucleotides: TGCGCCAGCAGCCAAGAGGGGGTGACGGATACGCAGTATTTT. This translates into CASSQEGVTDTQYF.

This clonotype was recorded only once. The chain carries TRBV29-1 and TRBJ1-1; 8 bases match TRBD1. Germline trimming cut 3 bases from V and 7 bases from J; bases unmatched to any gene: 13. The CDR3 totals 15 residues. Germline loops: CDR1 SQVTM, CDR2 ANQGSEA. In DNA, the CDR3 is TGCAGCGTTGACAAAAACCAGGGGGCAGACCTTGAAGCTTTCTTT. Residues: CSVDKNQGADLEAFF.

The table lists this clonotype with many counts. The chain carries TRBV20-1 and TRBJ2-3; 7 positions match TRBD1. The length of the CDR3 is 12 residues. The germline gives CDR1 DFQATT, CDR2 SNEGSKA (reference sequence). Trimming at V came to 6 bases and at J to 4 bases, leaving 4 bases not matched to a gene. The CDR3 DNA reads as TGCAGTGCCGGGACAGCTCCAGATACGCAGTATTTT. Its translation: CSAGTAPDTQYF.

The sample holds many counts of this clonotype. This chain links TRBV19 with TRBJ2-5, with TRBD1 matching over 8 bases. CDR3 length equals 18 residues. Trimming cost V 5 bases and J 4 bases; bases outside gene matches: 18. Germline CDR1 reads LNHDA; CDR2 reads SQIVND (reference sequence). In DNA form, the CDR3 reads TGTGCCAGTAGTTCCCCCGACAGGGGAGCCACGGCGCGAGAGACCCAGTACTTC. This encodes CASSSPDRGATARETQYF.

The rearrangement joins TRBV12-3 or TRBV12-4 to TRBJ2-1; 14 bases are shared with TRBD2. The CDR3 is 15 residues long. The J segment lost 8 bases and the V segment lost 5 bases, leaving 5 bases of the junction unmatched. DNA for the CDR3: TGTGCCAGCAGTCAGGGACTAGCGGGAGCCTATGAGCAGTTCTTC. Translating it yields CASSQGLAGAYEQFF.

In its sample, this clonotype was seen many times. This chain joins TRBV30 and TRBJ1-1; D is ambiguous. Germline V gene data show CDR1 as GTSNPN and CDR2 as SVGIG (reference sequence). Trimming removed 3 bases at V and 0 bases at J, with 8 bases between. CDR3 size: 13 residues. CDR3 sequence (DNA): TGTGCCTGGAGGGAAGACTTGAACACTGAAGCTTTCTTT. Translated, it gives CAWREDLNTEAFF.

Here the CDR3 reads CSVEDLGLAGVRETQYF. In DNA form, the CDR3 reads TGCAGCGTTGAAGATCTGGGGCTAGCGGGAGTTCGAGAGACCCAGTACTTC. The chain has TRBV29-1 and TRBJ2-5; TRBD2 matches 10 bases. Germline CDR1 reads SQVTM; CDR2 reads ANQGSEA. This CDR3 comprises 17 residues. The V segment lost 0 bases and the J segment 4 bases; nucleotides outside the gene matches: 11.

Many counts were recorded for this clonotype. V usage is TRBV7-9 and J usage is TRBJ2-1; 9 bases fit TRBD1. There are 14 residues in the CDR3. The germline CDR1 and CDR2 sequences are SEHNR and FQNEAQ (reference sequence). V trimming: 4 bases; J trimming: 8 bases; junction bases outside the gene matches: 6. CDR3 amino acids: CASSSMGQGDEQFF. CDR3 bases: TGTGCCAGCAGCTCGATGGGACAGGGCGATGAGCAGTTCTTC.

This clonotype was detected a few times. A much larger clonotype is one base distant, so this may be a read error. The V and J genes are TRBV5-1 and TRBJ2-5; D gene uncertain. With 0 bases removed from V and 4 bases from J, the gap between germline ends came to 7 bases. This CDR3 comprises 13 residues. Germline V lookup: CDR1 SGHRS, CDR2 YFSETQ. The CDR3 DNA reads TGCGCCAGCAGCTTGGGTCTTGGAGAGACCCAGTACTTC. This codes for CASSLGLGETQYF.

The chain couples TRBV14 to TRBJ2-2; 7 nucleotides agree with TRBD2. This CDR3 is built from 18 residues. Germline V CDR1 and CDR2: SGHDN, FVKESK. V trimming: 0 bases; J trimming: 1 base; junction bases outside the gene matches: 8. CDR3 bases: TGTGCCAGCAGCCAAGAGCCCACCCTAGCGGAGAACACCGGGGAGCTGTTTTTT. This translates into CASSQEPTLAENTGELFF.

This clonotype turned up a few times. The chain employs TRBV24-1 and TRBJ1-1, with a possible D match to TRBD1 (6 bases). The CDR3 sequence is 14 residues long. V lost 4 bases to trimming and J lost 5 bases, with 13 bases between them. Germline V lookup: CDR1 KGHDR, CDR2 SFDVKD. The CDR3 nucleotides read TGTGCCACCAGTGACCCTACTACAGGGACTGAAGCTTTCTTT. Translating gives CATSDPTTGTEAFF.

V gene TRBV19 combines with J gene TRBJ1-2, with D unresolved. CDR3 size: 13 residues. Looked up from germline, CDR1 is LNHDA and CDR2 is SQIVND (reference sequence). Trimming removed 3 bases from V and 8 bases from J, with 13 bases in between. CDR3 nucleotide sequence: TGTGCCAGTAGTATCCCCCCCGATGGGGGCTACACCTTC. This encodes CASSIPPDGGYTF.

The rearrangement joins TRBV20-1 to TRBJ1-4, with D perhaps matching TRBD1 (6 bases). The germline V and J ends were trimmed by 5 bases and 4 bases, with 14 bases remaining between them. The CDR3 extends over 14 amino acids. From germline, CDR1 is DFQATT and CDR2 SNEGSKA (reference sequence). The CDR3: CSAPTRTDNEKLFF. The CDR3 nucleotides read TGCAGTGCTCCCACCCGGACAGATAATGAAAAACTGTTTTTT.

This clonotype was counted ten times or more. This chain links TRBV7-3 with TRBJ2-1, with TRBD2 identical over 12 bases. The V segment lost 5 bases and the J segment 0 bases; nucleotides outside the gene matches: 2. Germline V gene data show CDR1 as SGHTA and CDR2 as FQGTGA. The CDR3 covers 16 residues. Written as DNA, the CDR3 is TGTGCCAGCAGCGCGACTAGCGGGGGCTCCTACAATGAGCAGTTCTTC. The encoded protein is CASSATSGGSYNEQFF.

A word on this clonotype: A much bigger clone sits one base away, suggesting this may be a read error. The gene calls are TRBV2 and TRBJ1-5; TRBD1 agrees at 9 bases. Germline assignment: CDR1 SNHLY and CDR2 FYNNEI. The CDR3 loop spans 20 amino acids. CDR3 in amino acids: CASSHYPGQGGTGSSQPQHF. CDR3 coding DNA: TGTGCCAGCAGCCACTACCCGGGACAGGGAGGAACGGGTAGCAGTCAGCCCCAGCATTTT.

The table lists this clonotype with a few counts. The gene calls are TRBV4-1 and TRBJ2-2, with TRBD1 as a possible D gene (6 bases). This CDR3 comprises 15 residues. Trimming took off 5 bases at V and 6 bases at J, with 16 bases between the two ends. The V gene's germline CDR1 is MGHRA and CDR2 YSYEKL. The CDR3 bases are TGCGCCAGCAGCGTCCGGGACAATATTGCCGGGGAGCTGTTTTTT. Protein product: CASSVRDNIAGELFF.

Of note for this clonotype: A read error likely explains this, since a far larger clone differs by one base. The chain recombines TRBV7-2 with TRBJ2-7, with 8 bases aligning to TRBD1. Germline assignment: CDR1 SGHTA and CDR2 FQGNSA. This CDR3 region has 14 residues. The CDR3 DNA is TGTGCCTGCAGCTGGGGGACAGGACTGTACGAGCAGTACTTC. Encoded protein: CACSWGTGLYEQYF.

The CDR3 is CASSYLSGAKGGYTF. In nucleotides, the CDR3 is TGTGCCAGCAGCTACCTTAGCGGCGCGAAGGGTGGCTACACCTTC. V is TRBV12-3 or TRBV12-4 and J is TRBJ1-2; no reliable D call. V shed 6 bases and J shed 7 bases, with 21 bases lying between them. This CDR3 is 15 amino acids long.

This sequence joins TRBV13 and TRBJ2-7; 14 nucleotides agree with TRBD2. This CDR3 has 15 amino acids. From germline, CDR1 is PRHDT and CDR2 FYEKMQ (reference sequence). Trimming at V came to 7 bases and at J to 4 bases, leaving 6 bases not matched to a gene. The DNA for the CDR3 is TGTGCCAGCACCGGACTAGCGGGAGGAAATTACGAGCAGTACTTC. This encodes CASTGLAGGNYEQYF.

This clonotype was seen ten or more times. The chain uses TRBV27 and TRBJ1-6; 7 nucleotides line up with TRBD1. CDR1 is MNHEY and CDR2 is SMNVEV in the germline V gene (reference sequence). The length of the CDR3 is 16 residues. The ends lost 5 bases at V and 8 bases at J; junction bases unmatched: 12. The CDR3 reads CASSQRNRDRYSPLHF. The CDR3 nucleotides are TGTGCCAGCAGTCAACGTAACCGGGACAGATATTCACCCCTCCACTTT.

This clonotype was picked up many times. V usage is TRBV28 and J usage is TRBJ1-2, with TRBD1 identical over 9 bases. CDR3 length equals 15 residues. Germline values: CDR1 MDHEN, CDR2 SYDVKM. V dropped 5 bases and J dropped 5; count of bases not matched to a gene: 9. CDR3 sequence (DNA): TGTGCCAGCAGTACCGGGACAGGGAAACTTTATGGCTACACCTTC. Protein sequence: CASSTGTGKLYGYTF.

Worth noting for this clonotype: A read error may be the cause here, since a much bigger clone is one base away. This sequence joins TRBV27 and TRBJ2-3, with a tentative D call TRBD1 (5 bases). Germline V CDR1 and CDR2: MNHEY, SMNVEV (reference sequence). The CDR3 loop spans 14 amino acids. Trimming removed 7 bases from V and 2 bases from J, with 13 bases in between. The CDR3 nucleotides read TGTGCCAGCAACCTACAGGTGACCACAGATACGCAGTATTTT. It encodes CASNLQVTTDTQYF.

This clonotype was seen at least ten times. The CDR3 region has the DNA TGCGCCAGCAGCTTGGCAGGGGCTGATTCACCCCTCCACTTT. It yields the protein CASSLAGADSPLHF. The rearrangement joins TRBV5-1 to TRBJ1-6, with a tentative D call TRBD1 (6 bases). Germline V gene lookup returns CDR1 SGHRS and CDR2 YFSETQ. Trimming took off 0 bases at V and 8 bases at J, with 9 bases between the two ends. CDR3 length: 14 amino acids.

This clonotype was seen many times. The chain carries TRBV5-1 and TRBJ1-1; D is perhaps TRBD1 (6 bases). The V end was cut by 7 bases, the J end by 1 base, with 11 bases between. The germline V gene encodes CDR1 SGHRS and CDR2 YFSETQ. The CDR3 is made up of 13 amino acids. This chain's CDR3 is CASGPTGNTEAFF. In DNA form, the CDR3 reads TGCGCCAGCGGACCGACAGGGAACACTGAAGCTTTCTTT.

This clonotype has more than one count but fewer than ten. The chain uses TRBV7-2 and TRBJ2-5; TRBD2 aligns across 15 bases. Unmatched junction bases numbered 10, after V lost 5 bases and J lost 9 bases. The CDR3 loop spans 16 amino acids. Germline V gives CDR1 SGHTA, CDR2 FQGNSA. CDR3 residues: CASSVGLAGGSGAQYF. The CDR3 DNA reads TGTGCCAGCAGCGTGGGACTAGCGGGAGGAAGTGGGGCCCAGTACTTC.

This clonotype was counted many times. Relative to the germline gene, one junction end is altered; a read error may explain this. The rearrangement joins TRBV7-3 to TRBJ2-2; possibly TRBD2 for D (6 bases). From germline, CDR1 is SGHTA and CDR2 FQGTGA. CDR3 size: 14 residues. CDR3 DNA: TGTGCCAGCAGTTTAATTGGGGGGACCGGGGAGCTGTTTTTT. This sequence encodes CASSLIGGTGELFF.